The 32 T cell receptor beta chains below all came from one sample that was sequenced in a study of identical twins. TCRdb analysed the 5' RACE reads with MiXCR anew, one entry per CDR3 protein. In the table there are over 550,000 distinct CDR3 sequences, just over 7% of which are singletons. This sample was shared with a second study, whose subject was yellow fever vaccine responses in identical twins.

Material for sequencing was PBMCs. These receptor sequences come from a woman aged 18-29 years in good health.

This clonotype was detected ten times or more. CDR3 residues: CASSLVAGVFTDTQYF. The CDR3 nucleotides are TGTGCCAGCAGCTTAGTGGCGGGGGTTTTCACAGATACGCAGTATTTT. The chain recombines TRBV11-2 with TRBJ2-3; 7 bases are a match to TRBD2. The V segment lost 1 base and the J segment 2 bases; nucleotides outside the gene matches: 6. The CDR3 spans 16 residues. Germline V gives CDR1 SGHAT, CDR2 FQNNGV.

V and J are TRBV2 and TRBJ2-1; 7 bases are shared with TRBD1. This CDR3 has 18 amino acids. Germline loops: CDR1 SNHLY, CDR2 FYNNEI. Germline trimming cut 11 bases from V and 9 bases from J; bases unmatched to any gene: 28. The CDR3, as DNA: TGTGCCCTCAGTCCGGACAGGACCATCTCCTCCTTACAAACTGAGCAGTTCTTC. As protein: CALSPDRTISSLQTEQFF.

This clonotype was observed many times. The gene calls are TRBV7-9 and TRBJ2-7; possible D gene TRBD1, 5 bases. The V gene lost 1 base and the J gene lost 3 bases, with 13 bases spanning the gap. The CDR3 covers 15 residues. From germline, CDR1 is SEHNR and CDR2 FQNEAQ (reference sequence). Here the CDR3 DNA reads TGTGCCAGCAGCTTAGTAGGGGTAGGCAACTACGAGCAGTACTTC. Protein product: CASSLVGVGNYEQYF.

The J gene is TRBJ2-7, the V gene TRBV28; perhaps TRBD1 as D (8 bases). Trimming shortened V by 7 bases and J by 0 bases, and 16 bases separated the two germline ends. This CDR3 contains 15 residues. The V gene's germline CDR1 is MDHEN and CDR2 SYDVKM. This CDR3 is CASNGGDRSSYEQYF. In DNA form, the CDR3 reads TGTGCCAGCAATGGGGGGGACAGGAGCTCCTACGAGCAGTACTTC.

The V and J genes are TRBV7-9 and TRBJ2-3; D uncertain. This CDR3 has 17 residues. Germline CDR1 and CDR2: SEHNR and FQNEAQ (reference sequence). V shed 5 bases and J shed 0 bases, with 18 bases lying between them. The CDR3 reads CASSNIPRSISTDTQYF. CDR3 nucleotide sequence: TGTGCCAGCAGCAACATCCCGAGATCCATTAGCACAGATACGCAGTATTTT. Based on the CDR3 plus reference TRBV7-9 and TRBJ2-3, the full variable domain is DTGVSQNPRHKITKRGQNVTFRCDPISEHNRLYWYRQTLGQGPEFLTYFQNEAQLEKSRLLSDRFSAERPKGSFSTLEIQRTEQGDSAMYLCASSNIPRSISTDTQYFGPGTRLTVL.

This chain connects TRBV7-6 to TRBJ2-3, with D unresolved. Deletions cut 3 bases from V and 0 bases from J, with 13 bases between. Germline CDR1 is SGHVS and CDR2 is FNYEAQ. The length of the CDR3 is 16 residues. CDR3 bases: TGTGCCAGCAGCTTTTGGCCAATCGGGAGCACAGATACGCAGTATTTT. Translating it yields CASSFWPIGSTDTQYF.

This clonotype has ten or more counts. The chain carries TRBV11-2 and TRBJ1-6; D is uncertain. Deletions cut 2 bases from V and 4 bases from J, with 9 bases between. The CDR3 is 15 residues long. From germline, CDR1 is SGHAT and CDR2 FQNNGV. The CDR3 DNA reads TGTGCCAGCAGCTTAATTCCCGGGTATAATTCACCCCTCCACTTT. Its protein is CASSLIPGYNSPLHF.

This clonotype occurred a few times. The chain couples TRBV9 to TRBJ2-7, with 7 bases identical to TRBD2. After removal of 3 bases from V and 3 bases from J, the junction contained 12 bases not matched to a gene. The germline V gene encodes CDR1 SGDLS and CDR2 YYNGEE. The CDR3 has 16 residues. The CDR3 reads CASSESSGLGDYEQYF. For the CDR3, the DNA is TGTGCCAGCAGCGAGAGTTCTGGACTAGGGGACTACGAGCAGTACTTC.

The chain combines TRBV5-1 with TRBJ2-3; 13 nucleotides align to TRBD2. The CDR3 is 17 residues long. Germline V CDR1 and CDR2: SGHRS, YFSETQ. With 6 bases clipped from V and 0 bases from J, the junction kept 7 bases outside the gene matches. This CDR3 is CASTRTSGSSSTDTQYF. Written as DNA, the CDR3 is TGCGCCAGCACACGGACTAGCGGGAGTTCTAGCACAGATACGCAGTATTTT.

This clonotype has ten or more counts. The V call is TRBV12-3 or TRBV12-4, the J call TRBJ1-1; weak D call: TRBD1 (6 bases). CDR3 length equals 14 residues. Trimming pared 8 bases from V and 1 base from J, leaving 14 bases between. This chain's CDR3 is CASLLRGENTEAFF. The CDR3 DNA follows: TGTGCCAGCCTCCTGAGGGGGGAGAACACTGAAGCTTTCTTT.

This clonotype has more than one count but fewer than ten. The V and J genes are TRBV7-2 and TRBJ1-4; D gene ambiguous. The germline gives CDR1 SGHTA, CDR2 FQGNSA. With 5 bases removed from V and 5 bases from J, the gap between germline ends came to 12 bases. CDR3 length: 14 amino acids. CDR3 sequence: CASSPGVINEKLFF. CDR3 in DNA: TGTGCCAGCAGCCCGGGAGTTATCAATGAAAAACTGTTTTTT.

This clonotype was counted at least ten times. This rearrangement joins TRBV28 to TRBJ2-1; D might be TRBD2 (6 bases). Germline CDR1 is MDHEN and CDR2 is SYDVKM. The CDR3 length is 14 residues. Trimming pared 7 bases from V and 3 bases from J, leaving 13 bases between. The CDR3 DNA is TGTGCCAGCACCCACCCGGGGGTCTACAATGAGCAGTTCTTC. This codes for CASTHPGVYNEQFF. The whole variable domain, remainder taken from reference TRBV28 and TRBJ2-1, is DVKVTQSSRYLVKRTGEKVFLECVQDMDHENMFWYRQDPGLGLRLIYFSYDVKMKEKGDIPEGYSVSREKKERFSLILESASTNQTSMYLCASTHPGVYNEQFFGPGTRLTVL.

This clonotype came up a few times. V is TRBV11-2 and J is TRBJ2-1, with D unclear. The V and J ends lost 2 bases and 6 bases respectively, with 14 bases between them. The germline CDR1 and CDR2 sequences are SGHAT and FQNNGV. CDR3 length equals 15 residues. Here the CDR3 DNA reads TGTGCCAGCAGCTTATCGGCCAGTACCCTCAATGAGCAGTTCTTC. Its protein product is CASSLSASTLNEQFF.

This clonotype was seen only a few times. The V gene is TRBV3-1, the J gene TRBJ2-1; no firm D call. Germline loops: CDR1 LGHDT, CDR2 YNNKEL (reference sequence). V was pared by 3 bases and J by 3 bases, with 12 bases between. There are 15 residues in the CDR3. This CDR3 is CASSQAHNIYNEQFF. CDR3 in DNA: TGTGCCAGCAGCCAGGCACACAACATCTACAATGAGCAGTTCTTC.

This clonotype has just a few counts. The genes are TRBV7-9 and TRBJ2-4; 8 nucleotides align to TRBD2. Trimming cost V 5 bases and J 0 bases; bases outside gene matches: 9. The CDR3 loop spans 17 amino acids. The V gene's germline CDR1 is SEHNR and CDR2 FQNEAQ (reference sequence). The CDR3 loop is CASSQFALAVAKNIQYF. The CDR3 nucleotides read TGTGCCAGCAGCCAGTTCGCACTAGCGGTAGCCAAAAACATTCAGTACTTC.

The chain uses TRBV7-8 and TRBJ2-3, with D hard to call. V was clipped by 5 bases and J by 5 bases, with 11 bases between them. Germline V gene lookup returns CDR1 SGHVS and CDR2 FQNEAQ. The CDR3 covers 13 residues. The CDR3 DNA sequence: TGTGCCAGCAGCGGAAGGACGCTAGATACGCAGTATTTT. This gives the protein CASSGRTLDTQYF. Full variable domain (outside the CDR3, taken from reference TRBV7-8 and TRBJ2-3): GAGVSQSPRYKVAKRGQDVALRCDPISGHVSLFWYQQALGQGPEFLTYFQNEAQLDKSGLPSDRFFAERPEGSVSTLKIQRTQQEDSAVYLCASSGRTLDTQYFGPGTRLTVL.

This clonotype was recorded a few times. The genes are TRBV24-1 and TRBJ2-5; weak D call: TRBD1 (5 bases). Germline assignment: CDR1 KGHDR and CDR2 SFDVKD. V gave up 9 bases and J gave up 1 base, with 11 bases separating them. The CDR3 has 13 amino acids. For the CDR3, the DNA is TGTGCCACCTCGCAGGGTGCCCAAGAGACCCAGTACTTC. This codes for CATSQGAQETQYF.

This clonotype was observed many times. The V and J genes are TRBV12-3 or TRBV12-4 and TRBJ1-1, with a tentative D call TRBD1 (5 bases). There are 12 residues in the CDR3. V was trimmed by 6 bases and J by 4 bases, leaving 9 bases between them. The CDR3, as DNA: TGTGCCAGCAGAAACGGGGGCACTGAAGCTTTCTTT. Amino acid sequence: CASRNGGTEAFF.

The count of this clonotype is one. The J gene is TRBJ2-2, the V gene TRBV12-3 or TRBV12-4, with 16 bases identical to TRBD2. The CDR3 extends over 18 amino acids. This CDR3 reads CTFSVTGTSGRATGELFF. As DNA, the CDR3 is TGTACCTTCAGTGTTACCGGGACTAGCGGGAGGGCCACCGGGGAGCTGTTTTTT.

This clonotype was observed many times. V and J are TRBV24-1 and TRBJ2-7, with D tentatively TRBD2 (5 bases). CDR1 is KGHDR, CDR2 SFDVKD, per germline. The CDR3 totals 15 residues. With 5 bases removed from V and 4 bases from J, the gap between germline ends came to 17 bases. The CDR3 DNA reads TGTGCCACCAGTGGCATCCCCGGGGTCATATACGAGCAGTACTTC. Protein: CATSGIPGVIYEQYF.

This clonotype was observed many times. The rearrangement uses TRBV18 and TRBJ2-3; 8 bases fit TRBD1. CDR3 length: 15 residues. Looked up from germline, CDR1 is KGHSH and CDR2 is LQKENI. The junction had 8 bases not matched to a gene; V was cut back by 5 bases and J by 4 bases. CDR3 DNA sequence: TGTGCCAGCTCATGGCAGGGGGCTGGCGCAGATACGCAGTATTTT. The encoded protein is CASSWQGAGADTQYF.

The rearrangement joins TRBV5-1 to TRBJ2-1, with TRBD1 matching over 9 bases. The length of the CDR3 is 15 residues. The germline V gene has CDR1 SGHRS and CDR2 YFSETQ. Unmatched junction bases numbered 5, after V lost 4 bases and J lost 3 bases. In DNA form, the CDR3 reads TGCGCCAGCAGCCGGGGACAGGGTAACTACAATGAGCAGTTCTTC. It codes for CASSRGQGNYNEQFF.

This clonotype was seen many times. The chain combines TRBV20-1 with TRBJ1-5; D not resolved. V was shortened by 6 bases and J by 0 bases, with 12 bases between the two germline ends. Germline CDR1 is DFQATT and CDR2 is SNEGSKA (reference sequence). This CDR3 has 14 residues. The CDR3 DNA is TGCAGTGCCGCGGGCGCGAATAGCAATCAGCCCCAGCATTTT. Amino acid sequence: CSAAGANSNQPQHF.

This clonotype appeared many times. V gene TRBV5-1 combines with J gene TRBJ2-1; TRBD2 agrees at 8 bases. Trimming cost V 3 bases and J 8 bases; bases outside gene matches: 13. Germline V gene lookup returns CDR1 SGHRS and CDR2 YFSETQ. The CDR3 runs to 16 residues. The CDR3 nucleotides read TGCGCCAGCAGCTCGAGTGCTTCGGGAGGGGACTATGAGCAGTTCTTC. Amino acids: CASSSSASGGDYEQFF.

The rearrangement links TRBV5-5 to TRBJ2-3; weak D call: TRBD1 (5 bases). V was cut by 1 base and J by 0 bases, with 18 bases left in between. The CDR3 length is 18 residues. Germline V gives CDR1 SGHKS, CDR2 YYEKEE (reference sequence). Here the CDR3 DNA reads TGTGCCAGCAGCTTGACCCCGTGGACATCCTCTAGCACAGATACGCAGTATTTT. Translation: CASSLTPWTSSSTDTQYF.

This chain joins TRBV18 and TRBJ2-1; D may be TRBD2 (6 bases). V lost 2 bases, J lost 0 bases, and 14 bases lay in between. The CDR3 contains 17 residues. CDR1 and CDR2 from the germline V gene are KGHSH and LQKENI. CDR3 nucleotides: TGTGCCAGCTCACCAGGGTCCGCGGGGAGCTCCTACAATGAGCAGTTCTTC. This sequence encodes CASSPGSAGSSYNEQFF.

The chain uses TRBV6-1 and TRBJ2-2, with TRBD1 matching 7 bases. V was pared by 7 bases and J by 0 bases, with 5 bases of the junction left unmatched. CDR1 MNHNS and CDR2 SASEGT come from the germline V gene. The CDR3 extends over 15 amino acids. The CDR3 spells CASNLGGSNTGELFF. The DNA of the CDR3 is TGTGCCAGCAACCTAGGGGGCTCGAACACCGGGGAGCTGTTTTTT.

This clonotype has more than one count but fewer than ten. This chain uses TRBV12-3 or TRBV12-4 with TRBJ2-5; the D is unclear. The CDR3 consists of 14 residues. V lost 1 base and J 4 bases, leaving 10 bases between the germline ends. CDR3 sequence: CASSLESYGETQYF. In nucleotides, the CDR3 is TGTGCCAGCAGTTTAGAAAGCTACGGAGAGACCCAGTACTTC.

This clonotype was seen many times. The chain employs TRBV29-1 and TRBJ1-2; a possible D gene is TRBD1 (5 bases). The CDR3 sequence is 13 residues long. Between the trimmed V and J ends, which lost 3 bases and 6 bases, there was a span of 14 bases. Germline assignment: CDR1 SQVTM and CDR2 ANQGSEA. CDR3 loop: CSVDRDEWHGYTF. DNA for the CDR3: TGCAGCGTTGACCGGGACGAATGGCATGGCTACACCTTC.

This clonotype was detected ten times or more. The V gene is TRBV5-1, the J gene TRBJ1-1; D perhaps matches TRBD1 (5 bases). CDR1 and CDR2 from the germline V gene are SGHRS and YFSETQ. V dropped 0 bases and J dropped 7 bases, with 13 bases sitting between them. The CDR3 runs 14 residues. The CDR3 DNA sequence: TGCGCCAGCAGCTTGGGGGACCGATTAATTGAAGCTTTCTTT. Its translation: CASSLGDRLIEAFF.

A few counts support this clonotype. This rearrangement joins TRBV2 to TRBJ1-6, with D perhaps matching TRBD1 (6 bases). There are 15 residues in the CDR3. Germline V gene data show CDR1 as SNHLY and CDR2 as FYNNEI. The ends were cut back, 0 bases at V and 10 bases at J, with 13 bases in the middle. CDR3 loop: CASSEAGGVGSPLHF. CDR3 bases: TGTGCCAGCAGTGAAGCAGGGGGTGTGGGATCACCCCTCCACTTT.

This clonotype was found a few times. The CDR3 DNA is TGCAGTGCTAGAGACCCAGCGGGGTCCCAAGAGACCCAGTACTTC. Translating gives CSARDPAGSQETQYF. V usage is TRBV20-1 and J usage is TRBJ2-5; TRBD2 matches at 7 bases. The CDR3 length is 15 residues. The V and J ends lost 0 bases and 1 base, in that order; junction bases with no gene match: 5. Germline V gene sequence: CDR1 DFQATT, CDR2 SNEGSKA (reference sequence).